The rows below give T cell receptor beta chains drawn from one sample of a study of CD8 T cells in Susac syndrome. Using its own MiXCR run on the immunoSEQ multiplex PCR reads, TCRdb lists one record per CDR3 protein. The sample includes 50,000 or so distinct CDR3 sequences, more than 85% seen only once; the top ten take 0.45% to 0.65%. The specimen sequenced was CD8+ T cells from PBMCs. The receptors derive from a human donor in good health. CDR3s include the opening cysteine and the closing phenylalanine or tryptophan. A D gene is named only where the DNA matches it firmly. Clone size, where shown, is once, few, many, or a class for clones that have expanded.

V gene	J gene	CDR3 length	clone size	D gene	CDR3 DNA	CDR3 protein
TRBV28	TRBJ2-7	12	-	-	TGTGCCAGCAGCCGGAATTTGTACGAGCAGTACTTC	CASSRNLYEQYF
TRBV28	TRBJ2-7	15	-	TRBD2	TGTGCCAGCAGCTTGGCAGCGGGGAGCTCCTACGAGCAGTACTTC	CASSLAAGSSYEQYF
TRBV27	TRBJ1-1	16	-	-	TGTGCCAGCAGTCCCTTCGGGGGGCGGATGAACACTGAAGCTTTCTTT	CASSPFGGRMNTEAFF
TRBV14	TRBJ2-7	13	-	-	TGTGCCAGCAGCCAATACAGGTTCTACGAGCAGTACTTC	CASSQYRFYEQYF
TRBV6-5	TRBJ2-2	14	-	-	TGTGCCAGCAGTTACGGGCAGGGTGTCGGGGAGCTGTTTTTT	CASSYGQGVGELFF
TRBV28	TRBJ1-2	13	-	-	TGTGCCAGCAGTTCCCAGGACGTTAGCGGCTACACCTTC	CASSSQDVSGYTF
TRBV7-2	TRBJ2-7	16	few	TRBD1	TGTGCCAGCAGCTTAGCCCCGGGACAGGAAACCTACGAGCAGTACTTC	CASSLAPGQETYEQYF
TRBV7-2	TRBJ2-2	16	-	-	TGTGCCAGCAGCTTAGGGGGGTACGCGAACACCGGGGAGCTGTTTTTT	CASSLGGYANTGELFF
TRBV14	TRBJ1-4	13	-	-	TGTGCCAGCAGCCTCGCGGGGTTTGAAAAACTGTTTTTT	CASSLAGFEKLFF
TRBV7-8	TRBJ1-2	13	-	-	TGTGCCAGCAGCTTAGTGGCAGGAGATGGCTACACCTTC	CASSLVAGDGYTF